The clone carrying this T cell receptor beta chain was detected a few times. Its antigen is still unknown. The CDR3 length is 13 residues. Germline V gives CDR1 DFQATT, CDR2 SNEGSKA (reference sequence). Trimming cost V 1 base and J 6 bases, with 12 bases left between them. These data come from a study of T cell repertoires in cytomegalovirus infection. Study-level background: CMV infection and matching HLA type were both indicated by public TCR beta signatures.

TCRdb re-called the reads through MiXCR, storing one row per CDR3 protein. The table shows about 530,000 distinct CDR3 sequences, with less than 30% occurring only once. Study-wide findings and caveats: The response measured ex vivo was dominated by TCR beta clonotypes (HLA-C-restricted and CMV-specific). The cumulative frequency of public TCR beta families identified carriers of CMV plus the relevant HLA.

This chain uses TRBV20-1 with TRBJ1-1; D call uncertain. Sequencing input: PBMCs. The receptor comes from a human donor in good health (CMV status not recorded). Some clones in this sample may be carry-over from other donors' samples. The chain's CDR3 is CSARGNGFSEAFF. The CDR3 bases are TGCAGTGCTAGAGGCAACGGATTCTCTGAAGCTTTCTTT.